Listed below are T cell receptor beta chains from one sample, sequenced in a study of regulatory T cells in long-lasting Graves disease. TCRdb re-called the multiplex PCR reads with MiXCR, one entry per CDR3 protein. This sample yields about 470,000 distinct CDR3 sequences, of which 20% to 25% are seen a single time; over 6% belongs to the top ten. Sequenced here: peripheral blood mononuclear cells (PBMCs), sampled when the disease was refractory, from a patient treated with antithyroid drugs. The receptors shown here come from a female donor with Graves disease. Both conserved end residues are part of each CDR3.

cdr3_aa j_call cdr3_length v_call
CATSELDWGGNQPQHF TRBJ1-5 16 TRBV15
CASSLVSEDTQYF TRBJ2-3 13 TRBV7-8
CSAWKETQYF TRBJ2-5 10 TRBV20-1
CASGLDIRGLNTEAFF TRBJ1-1 16 TRBV5-1
CASSLGRSNSPLHF TRBJ1-6 14 TRBV11-2
CATSSGGWSETQYF TRBJ2-5 14 TRBV15
CASTSRRGQQGYTF TRBJ1-2 14 TRBV6-1
CACPTGDEQYF TRBJ2-7 11 TRBV30
CAISEGQGNSSPLHF TRBJ1-6 15 TRBV10-3
CASSLNYGDEKLFF TRBJ1-4 14 TRBV28
CASSFGQGMNYGYTF TRBJ1-2 15 TRBV5-5
CASTPVYSYNEQFF TRBJ2-1 14 TRBV28
CASTRGYNEQFF TRBJ2-1 12 TRBV28
CASSWTPRGDYGYTF TRBJ1-2 15 TRBV27
CASSRDRDNEKLFF TRBJ1-4 14 TRBV5-1
CASSGEDTYEQYF TRBJ2-7 13 TRBV2
CASSLTRLWTPNSPLHF TRBJ1-6 17 TRBV5-1
CASSPPASGETQYF TRBJ2-5 14 TRBV18
CASSRGGGGNTIYF TRBJ1-3 14 TRBV25-1
CASTMGWGTEAFF TRBJ1-1 13 TRBV6-2/TRBV6-3
CASSEFDEQFF TRBJ2-1 11 TRBV2
CASNDRDEKLFF TRBJ1-4 12 TRBV19
CASSPDKAQETQYF TRBJ2-5 14 TRBV7-9